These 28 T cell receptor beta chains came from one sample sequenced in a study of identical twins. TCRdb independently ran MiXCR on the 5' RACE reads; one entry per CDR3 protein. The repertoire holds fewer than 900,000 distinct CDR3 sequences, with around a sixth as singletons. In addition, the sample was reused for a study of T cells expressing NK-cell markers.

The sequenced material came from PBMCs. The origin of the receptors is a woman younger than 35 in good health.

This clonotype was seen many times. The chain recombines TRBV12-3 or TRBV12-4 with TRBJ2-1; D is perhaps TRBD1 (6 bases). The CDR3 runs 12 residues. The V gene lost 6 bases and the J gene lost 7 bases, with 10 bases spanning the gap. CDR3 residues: CASSPGVNEQFF. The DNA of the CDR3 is TGTGCCAGCAGCCCAGGGGTGAATGAGCAGTTCTTC.

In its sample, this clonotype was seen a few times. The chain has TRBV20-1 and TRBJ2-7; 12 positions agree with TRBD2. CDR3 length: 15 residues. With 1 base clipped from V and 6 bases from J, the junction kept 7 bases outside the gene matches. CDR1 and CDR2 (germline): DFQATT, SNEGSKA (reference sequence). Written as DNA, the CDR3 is TGCAGTGCTAGAGCCACTAGCGGGGGGCGGGGCGAGCAGTACTTC. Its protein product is CSARATSGGRGEQYF.

The CDR3 spells CAISGDQDRGDTEAFF. In DNA form, the CDR3 reads TGTGCCATCAGTGGGGACCAGGACAGGGGGGACACTGAAGCTTTCTTT. V is TRBV10-3 and J is TRBJ1-1, with 10 bases lining up with TRBD1. This CDR3 has 16 residues. V trimming: 4 bases; J trimming: 3 bases; junction bases outside the gene matches: 8. CDR1 is ENHRY, CDR2 SYGVKD, per germline.

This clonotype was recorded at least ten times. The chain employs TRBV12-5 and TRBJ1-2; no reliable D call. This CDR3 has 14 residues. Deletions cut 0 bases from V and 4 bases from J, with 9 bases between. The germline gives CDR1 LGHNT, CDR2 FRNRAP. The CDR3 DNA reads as TGTGCTAGTGGTTTGGTACCAGGCTCCTATGGCTACACCTTC. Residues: CASGLVPGSYGYTF. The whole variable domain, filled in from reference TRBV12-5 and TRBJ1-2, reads DARVTQTPRHKVTEMGQEVTMRCQPILGHNTVFWYRQTMMQGLELLAYFRNRAPLDDSGMPKDRFSAEMPDATLATLKIQPSEPRDSAVYFCASGLVPGSYGYTFGSGTRLTVV.

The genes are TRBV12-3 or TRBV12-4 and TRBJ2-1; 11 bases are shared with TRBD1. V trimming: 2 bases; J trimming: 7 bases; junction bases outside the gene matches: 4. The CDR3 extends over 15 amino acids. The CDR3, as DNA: TGTGCCAGCAGTTTACGGACAGGGGGCGGGAATGAGCAGTTCTTC. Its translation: CASSLRTGGGNEQFF.

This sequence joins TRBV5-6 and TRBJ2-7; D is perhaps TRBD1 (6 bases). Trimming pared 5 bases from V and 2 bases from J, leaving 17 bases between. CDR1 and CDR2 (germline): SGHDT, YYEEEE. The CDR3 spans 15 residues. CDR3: CASRRGGRDTYEQYF. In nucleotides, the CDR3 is TGTGCCAGCAGGAGAGGGGGAAGGGACACCTACGAGCAGTACTTC.

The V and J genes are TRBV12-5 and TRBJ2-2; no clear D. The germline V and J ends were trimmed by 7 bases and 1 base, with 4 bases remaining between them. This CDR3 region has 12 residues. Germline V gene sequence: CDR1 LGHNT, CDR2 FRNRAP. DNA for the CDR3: TGTGCTAGTGATAGGAACACCGGGGAGCTGTTTTTT. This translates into CASDRNTGELFF.

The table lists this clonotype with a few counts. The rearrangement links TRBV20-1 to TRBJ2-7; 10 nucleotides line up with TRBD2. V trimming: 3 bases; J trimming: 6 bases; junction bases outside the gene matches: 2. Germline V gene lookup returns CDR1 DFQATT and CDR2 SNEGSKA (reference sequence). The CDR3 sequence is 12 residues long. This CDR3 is CSASLAGVEQYF. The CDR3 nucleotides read TGCAGTGCTAGCCTAGCGGGAGTCGAGCAGTACTTC.

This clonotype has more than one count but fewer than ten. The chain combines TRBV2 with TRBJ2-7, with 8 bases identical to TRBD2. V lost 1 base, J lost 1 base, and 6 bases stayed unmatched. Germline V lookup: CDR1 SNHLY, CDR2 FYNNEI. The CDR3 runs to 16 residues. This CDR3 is CASSEGGGSPSYEQYF. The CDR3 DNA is TGTGCCAGCAGTGAAGGCGGGGGGTCGCCTTCCTACGAGCAGTACTTC.

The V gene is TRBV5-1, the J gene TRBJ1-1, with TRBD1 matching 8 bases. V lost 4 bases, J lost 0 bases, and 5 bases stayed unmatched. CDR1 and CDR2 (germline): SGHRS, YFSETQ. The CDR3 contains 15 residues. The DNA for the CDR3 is TGCGCCAGCAGCCAATCGGGACAGGTGAACACTGAAGCTTTCTTT. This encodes CASSQSGQVNTEAFF.

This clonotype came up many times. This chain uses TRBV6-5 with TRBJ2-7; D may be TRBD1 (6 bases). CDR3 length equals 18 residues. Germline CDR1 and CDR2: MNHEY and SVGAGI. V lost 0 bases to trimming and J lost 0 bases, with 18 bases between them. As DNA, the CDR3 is TGTGCCAGCAGTTACTCGAGGCAGGGGTCCCTAAACTCCTACGAGCAGTACTTC. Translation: CASSYSRQGSLNSYEQYF.

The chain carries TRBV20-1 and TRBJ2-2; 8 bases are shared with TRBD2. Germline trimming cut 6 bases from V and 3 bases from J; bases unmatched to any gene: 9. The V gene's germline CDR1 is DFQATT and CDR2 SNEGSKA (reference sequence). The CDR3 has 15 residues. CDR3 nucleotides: TGCAGTGCCGGGGTACAAGCGGGAGACACCGGGGAGCTGTTTTTT. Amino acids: CSAGVQAGDTGELFF.

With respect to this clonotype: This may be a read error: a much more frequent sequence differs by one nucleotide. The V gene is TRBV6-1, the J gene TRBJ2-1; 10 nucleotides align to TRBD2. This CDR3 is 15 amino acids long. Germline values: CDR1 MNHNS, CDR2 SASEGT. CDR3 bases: TGTGCCAGCAGAAAACCAGCGGGAGGGTACAATGAGCAGCTCTTC. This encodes CASRKPAGGYNEQLF.

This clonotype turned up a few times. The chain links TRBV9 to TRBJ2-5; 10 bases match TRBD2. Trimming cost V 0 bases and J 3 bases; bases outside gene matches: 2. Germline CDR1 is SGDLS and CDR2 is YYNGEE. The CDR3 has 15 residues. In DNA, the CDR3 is TGTGCCAGCAGCGTAGGTCTAGCGGGAGAAGAGACCCAGTACTTC. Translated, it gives CASSVGLAGEETQYF.

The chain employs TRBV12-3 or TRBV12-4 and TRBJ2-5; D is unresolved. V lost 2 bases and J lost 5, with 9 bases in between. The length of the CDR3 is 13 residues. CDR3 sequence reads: CASSLIRSETQYF. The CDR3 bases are TGTGCCAGCAGTTTAATCCGGAGTGAGACCCAGTACTTC.

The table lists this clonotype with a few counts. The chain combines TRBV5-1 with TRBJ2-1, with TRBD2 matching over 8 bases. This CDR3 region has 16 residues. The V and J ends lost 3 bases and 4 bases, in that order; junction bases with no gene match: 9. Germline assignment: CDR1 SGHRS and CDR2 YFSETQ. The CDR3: CASSSFSGDKYNEQFF. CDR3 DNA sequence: TGCGCCAGCAGCTCCTTTAGCGGGGACAAGTACAATGAGCAGTTCTTC.

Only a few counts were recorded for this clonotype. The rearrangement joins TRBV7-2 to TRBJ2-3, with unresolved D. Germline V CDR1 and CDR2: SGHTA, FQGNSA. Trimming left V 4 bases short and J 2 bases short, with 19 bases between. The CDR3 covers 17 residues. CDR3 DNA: TGTGCCAGCAGCTCCGGGCCGGAGCTAGGGAACACAGATACGCAGTATTTT. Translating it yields CASSSGPELGNTDTQYF.

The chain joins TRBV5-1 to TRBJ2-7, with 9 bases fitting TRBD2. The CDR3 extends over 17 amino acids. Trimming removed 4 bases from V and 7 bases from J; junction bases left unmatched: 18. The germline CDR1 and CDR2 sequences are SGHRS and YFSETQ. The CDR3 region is CASSNLIAGDLLEEQYF. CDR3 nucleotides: TGCGCCAGCAGCAACCTCATAGCGGGGGACCTTCTGGAGGAGCAGTACTTC.

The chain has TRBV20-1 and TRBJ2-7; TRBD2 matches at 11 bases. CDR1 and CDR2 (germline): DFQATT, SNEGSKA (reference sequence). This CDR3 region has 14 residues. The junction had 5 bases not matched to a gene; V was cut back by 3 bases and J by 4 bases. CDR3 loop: CSASTSGGAYEQYF. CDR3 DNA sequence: TGCAGTGCTAGTACTAGCGGGGGAGCATACGAGCAGTACTTC.

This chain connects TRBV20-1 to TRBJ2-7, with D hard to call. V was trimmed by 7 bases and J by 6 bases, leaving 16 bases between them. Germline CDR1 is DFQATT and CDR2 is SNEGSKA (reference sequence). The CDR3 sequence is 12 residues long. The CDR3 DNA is TGCAGTGTAGGCCTCCAGGATGGCGAGCAGTACTTC. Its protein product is CSVGLQDGEQYF.

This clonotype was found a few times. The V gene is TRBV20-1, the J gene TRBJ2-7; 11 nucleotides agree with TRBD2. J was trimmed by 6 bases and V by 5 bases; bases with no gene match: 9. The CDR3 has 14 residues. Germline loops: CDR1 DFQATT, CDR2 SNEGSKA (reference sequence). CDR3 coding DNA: TGCAGTGCTGGAACCGGGACTAGCGGTTTCGAGCAGTACTTC. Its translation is CSAGTGTSGFEQYF.

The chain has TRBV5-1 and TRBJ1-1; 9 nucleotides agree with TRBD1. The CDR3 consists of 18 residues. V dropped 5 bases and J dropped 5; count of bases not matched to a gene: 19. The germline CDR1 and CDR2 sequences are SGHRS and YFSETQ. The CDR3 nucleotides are TGCGCCAGCAGTTATAACCCGGGACAGGGTCGATCGGGGACTGAAGCTTTCTTT. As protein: CASSYNPGQGRSGTEAFF.

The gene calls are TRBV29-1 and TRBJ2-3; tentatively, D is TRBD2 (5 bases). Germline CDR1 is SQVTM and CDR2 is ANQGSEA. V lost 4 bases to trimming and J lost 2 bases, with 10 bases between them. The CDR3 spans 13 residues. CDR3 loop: CSVVPGITDTQYF. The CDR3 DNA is TGCAGCGTTGTCCCCGGGATCACAGATACGCAGTATTTT.

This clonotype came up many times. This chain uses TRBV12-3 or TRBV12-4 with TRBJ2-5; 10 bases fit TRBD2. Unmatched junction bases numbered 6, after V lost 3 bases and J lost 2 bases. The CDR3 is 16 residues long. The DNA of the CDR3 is TGTGCCAGCAGTTTCGCTAGCGGGGGTGCACAAGAGACCCAGTACTTC. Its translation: CASSFASGGAQETQYF.

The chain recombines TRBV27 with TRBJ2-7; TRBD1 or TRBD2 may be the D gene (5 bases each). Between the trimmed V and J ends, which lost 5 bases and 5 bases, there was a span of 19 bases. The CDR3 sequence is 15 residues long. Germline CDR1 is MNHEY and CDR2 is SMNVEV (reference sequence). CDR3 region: CASSARDLRAHEQYF. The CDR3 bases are TGTGCCAGCAGTGCACGGGACCTCAGGGCCCACGAGCAGTACTTC.

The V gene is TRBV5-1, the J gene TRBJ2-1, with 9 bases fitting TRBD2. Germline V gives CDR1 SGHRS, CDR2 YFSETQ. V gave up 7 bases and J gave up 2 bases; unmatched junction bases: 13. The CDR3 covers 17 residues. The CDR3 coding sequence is TGCGCCAGCTTGGACCCCCTAGCGGGGTTAGCCTACAATGAGCAGTTCTTC. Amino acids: CASLDPLAGLAYNEQFF.

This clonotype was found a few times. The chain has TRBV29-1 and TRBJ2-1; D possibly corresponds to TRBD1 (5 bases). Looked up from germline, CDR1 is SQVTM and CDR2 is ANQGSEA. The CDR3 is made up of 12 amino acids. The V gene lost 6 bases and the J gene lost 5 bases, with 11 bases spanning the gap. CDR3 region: CSVQDTDNEQFF. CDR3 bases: TGCAGCGTCCAGGACACGGACAATGAGCAGTTCTTC.

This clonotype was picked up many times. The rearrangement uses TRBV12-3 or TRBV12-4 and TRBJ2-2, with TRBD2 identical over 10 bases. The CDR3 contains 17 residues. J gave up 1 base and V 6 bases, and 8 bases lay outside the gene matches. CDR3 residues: CASSWALAGENTGELFF. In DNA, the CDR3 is TGTGCCAGCAGCTGGGCTCTAGCGGGGGAGAACACCGGGGAGCTGTTTTTT.